Shown below are 27 T cell receptor beta chains from a single sample sequenced in a study of cytomegalovirus exposure and HLA in healthy donors. The PCR made use of 60 Vbeta and 13 Jbeta primers. Clones were read by immunoSEQ multiplex PCR, and TCRdb kept only the in-frame ones, dropping some. The sample records over 50,000 clones, over 75% being singletons. Sequencing was done on a sample of PBMCs. The source is a man younger than 35 in good health and CMV-seronegative.

The V and J genes are TRBV5-1 and TRBJ2-3, with TRBD2 matching over 9 bases. V lost 0 bases and J lost 1; bases outside the gene matches: 0. Germline V lookup: CDR1 SGHRS, CDR2 YFSETQ. The CDR3 spans 15 residues. CDR3 sequence: CASSLERGGTDTQYF. CDR3 nucleotide sequence: TGCGCCAGCAGCTTGGAGCGGGGGGGCACAGATACGCAGTATTTT.

The chain carries TRBV2 and TRBJ2-3; 8 nucleotides align to TRBD1. The CDR3 consists of 15 residues. With 4 bases clipped from V and 3 bases from J, the junction kept 6 bases outside the gene matches. Per germline, CDR1 SNHLY and CDR2 FYNNEI. The CDR3 nucleotides are TGTGCCAGCAGTGGGAGCGGACAGGGAACAGATACGCAGTATTTT. It translates to CASSGSGQGTDTQYF.

This chain uses TRBV5-4 with TRBJ2-5; 7 nucleotides align to TRBD1. Unmatched junction bases numbered 7, after V lost 4 bases and J lost 4 bases. The CDR3 has 14 residues. Germline assignment: CDR1 SGHNT and CDR2 YYREEE (reference sequence). In DNA form, the CDR3 reads TGTGCCAGCAGCAACGGGACAGTCGGAGAGACCCAGTACTTC. Translated: CASSNGTVGETQYF.

The CDR3 DNA reads TGTGCCAGCAGCGGGGACAGGTCCTATGGCTACACCTTC. Protein sequence: CASSGDRSYGYTF. The chain employs TRBV5-4 and TRBJ1-2; 8 bases map to TRBD1. The CDR3 spans 13 residues. The V and J ends lost 4 bases and 4 bases, in that order; junction bases with no gene match: 3. Germline V lookup: CDR1 SGHNT, CDR2 YYREEE (reference sequence).

The chain couples TRBV6-1 to TRBJ2-3; 11 positions agree with TRBD2. The CDR3 spans 20 residues. After removal of 3 bases from V and 1 base from J, the junction contained 15 bases not matched to a gene. Germline CDR1 MNHNS, CDR2 SASEGT. The CDR3 loop is CASSDGDLAGGPGGTDTQYF. CDR3 nucleotide sequence: TGTGCCAGCAGTGACGGGGATCTAGCGGGGGGACCCGGTGGCACAGATACGCAGTATTTT.

V usage is TRBV7-9 and J usage is TRBJ2-5; 8 nucleotides match TRBD2. The CDR3 is made up of 16 amino acids. CDR1 and CDR2 from the germline V gene are SEHNR and FQNEAQ (reference sequence). After removal of 5 bases from V and 7 bases from J, the junction contained 15 bases not matched to a gene. The CDR3 here is CASSPRGAGDRPTQYF. The CDR3 nucleotides are TGTGCCAGCAGCCCACGGGGAGCGGGGGACCGGCCGACCCAGTACTTC.

With respect to this clone: One end of the junction varies from germline; a read error may be responsible. The chain carries TRBV7-9 and TRBJ1-1; a weak D match, TRBD1 (5 bases). The CDR3 extends over 13 amino acids. Germline V lookup: CDR1 SEHNR, CDR2 FQNEAQ (reference sequence). CDR3: CSSSSQENTEAFF. In DNA form, the CDR3 reads TGTTCCAGCAGCTCACAGGAGAACACTGAAGCTTTCTTT.

The chain uses TRBV29-1 and TRBJ2-3; 7 bases align to TRBD2. There are 15 residues in the CDR3. Unmatched junction bases numbered 12, after V lost 7 bases and J lost 2 bases. Germline V gene sequence: CDR1 SQVTM, CDR2 ANQGSEA. The CDR3 coding sequence is TGCAGCGACCGTCGCGGGGGAGCCTCCACAGATACGCAGTATTTT. Translation: CSDRRGGASTDTQYF.

This chain connects TRBV7-9 to TRBJ1-4, with D unresolved. The CDR3 contains 14 residues. With 5 bases removed from V and 2 bases from J, the gap between germline ends came to 9 bases. Germline values: CDR1 SEHNR, CDR2 FQNEAQ (reference sequence). DNA of the CDR3: TGTGCCAGCAGCCTTGCCCAGACTAATGAAAAACTGTTTTTT. Its protein product is CASSLAQTNEKLFF. Based on the CDR3 plus reference TRBV7-9 and TRBJ1-4, the full variable domain is DTGVSQNPRHKITKRGQNVTFRCDPISEHNRLYWYRQTLGQGPEFLTYFQNEAQLEKSRLLSDRFSAERPKGSFSTLEIQRTEQGDSAMYLCASSLAQTNEKLFFGSGTQLSVL.

This clone was found once. This sequence joins TRBV30 and TRBJ1-3; 7 bases fit TRBD1. Germline V gene data show CDR1 as GTSNPN and CDR2 as SVGIG (reference sequence). CDR3 size: 16 residues. V lost 2 bases and J lost 0; bases outside the gene matches: 7. CDR3 sequence (DNA): TGTGCCTGGAGTAGCTTTAGGGGGCCCTCTGGAAACACCATATATTTT. Amino acids: CAWSSFRGPSGNTIYF.

The chain employs TRBV5-1 and TRBJ2-1, with D unclear. Germline values: CDR1 SGHRS, CDR2 YFSETQ. This CDR3 is 13 amino acids long. Trimming cost V 4 bases and J 7 bases, with 12 bases left between them. CDR3 DNA: TGCGCCAGCAGCCCCGGGTGGTTGAATGAGCAGTTCTTC. It is translated as CASSPGWLNEQFF.

This chain links TRBV19 with TRBJ2-7, with D possibly TRBD2 on 6 matching bases. CDR1 LNHDA and CDR2 SQIVND come from the germline V gene (reference sequence). This CDR3 region has 13 residues. V was clipped by 2 bases and J by 6 bases, with 11 bases between them. The CDR3: CASSIQAGGEQYF. DNA for the CDR3: TGTGCCAGTAGTATACAGGCCGGGGGCGAGCAGTACTTC.

The chain combines TRBV27 with TRBJ1-1; 7 bases line up with TRBD1. Germline V gene lookup returns CDR1 MNHEY and CDR2 SMNVEV (reference sequence). The J segment lost 7 bases and the V segment lost 5 bases, leaving 10 bases of the junction unmatched. The CDR3 extends over 14 amino acids. CDR3 loop: CASSPFLNRGEAFF. The CDR3, as DNA: TGTGCCAGCAGTCCGTTCTTGAACAGGGGTGAAGCTTTCTTT.

This sequence joins TRBV6-5 and TRBJ1-2; 10 bases line up with TRBD1. With 4 bases clipped from V and 7 bases from J, the junction kept 12 bases outside the gene matches. The CDR3 length is 16 residues. Germline CDR1 is MNHEY and CDR2 is SVGAGI. The CDR3 DNA follows: TGTGCCAGCAGTTTCTCACGCGGACAGGGGGTCGGTGGCTACACCTTC. Amino acids: CASSFSRGQGVGGYTF.

The V and J genes are TRBV6-5 and TRBJ2-3; TRBD1 matches at 7 bases. The germline V gene has CDR1 MNHEY and CDR2 SVGAGI. Trimming removed 4 bases from V and 2 bases from J; junction bases left unmatched: 3. This CDR3 contains 14 residues. The CDR3: CASSLTGYTDTQYF. The DNA for the CDR3 is TGTGCCAGCAGTTTGACAGGGTACACAGATACGCAGTATTTT.

The chain uses TRBV5-4 and TRBJ2-1; 12 nucleotides agree with TRBD1. Germline V gene sequence: CDR1 SGHNT, CDR2 YYREEE (reference sequence). V lost 7 bases, J lost 8 bases, and 10 bases stayed unmatched. This CDR3 comprises 15 residues. In nucleotides, the CDR3 is TGTGCCAGCCTCACCGGTGGGACAGGGGGCTATGAGCAGTTCTTC. Translating gives CASLTGGTGGYEQFF.

The chain uses TRBV6-1 and TRBJ1-2, with D possibly being TRBD1 (5 bases). Trimming removed 3 bases from V and 6 bases from J, with 17 bases in between. Germline V lookup: CDR1 MNHNS, CDR2 SASEGT. CDR3 size: 15 residues. In DNA, the CDR3 is TGTGCCAGCAGTGACGAGGCCCCGACAGTGGATGGCTACACCTTC. Translated: CASSDEAPTVDGYTF.

The J gene is TRBJ2-5, the V gene TRBV14, with 7 bases aligning to TRBD2. Germline assignment: CDR1 SGHDN and CDR2 FVKESK. The CDR3 is 17 residues long. The V and J ends lost 0 bases and 1 base, in that order; junction bases with no gene match: 8. The CDR3 sequence: CASSQESSSGVQETQYF. The DNA for the CDR3 is TGTGCCAGCAGCCAAGAAAGTTCCAGCGGGGTCCAAGAGACCCAGTACTTC. The whole variable domain, remainder taken from reference TRBV14 and TRBJ2-5, is EAGVTQFPSHSVIEKGQTVTLRCDPISGHDNLYWYRRVMGKEIKFLLHFVKESKQDESGMPNNRFLAERTGGTYSTLKVQPAELEDSGVYFCASSQESSSGVQETQYFGPGTRLLVL.

The rearrangement uses TRBV30 and TRBJ2-5; a possible D gene is TRBD2 (7 bases). TRBJ2-7 explains the end of the DNA better; the J call may be wrong. Germline V gene lookup returns CDR1 GTSNPN and CDR2 SVGIG (reference sequence). The CDR3 consists of 13 residues. In DNA, the CDR3 is TGTGCCTGGAGAACAGGGACTATCTACGAGCAGTACTTC. Its translation is CAWRTGTIYEQYF.

A word on this clone: The junction does not match germline at one end; this may be a read error. The V and J genes are TRBV11-2 and TRBJ2-3; D unresolved. In germline, CDR1 is SGHAT, CDR2 FQNNGV. The CDR3 loop spans 12 amino acids. The CDR3 DNA reads as TGTGCCAGCAGCCCAGGTTGGCCGCCTCCCCATTTT. Protein sequence: CASSPGWPPPHF.

This clone was found once. The CDR3 DNA follows: TGTGCCAGCAGCCAAGATAGTTGGGCCCCCAACTATGGCTACACCTTC. Residues: CASSQDSWAPNYGYTF. The rearrangement uses TRBV14 and TRBJ1-2, with D unclear. Trimming stripped 0 bases from V and 2 bases from J, with 13 bases between. This CDR3 region has 16 residues. Per the germline V gene, CDR1 is SGHDN and CDR2 is FVKESK.

The genes are TRBV5-1 and TRBJ1-2, with 7 bases identical to TRBD1. This CDR3 spans 13 amino acids. Per the germline V gene, CDR1 is SGHRS and CDR2 is YFSETQ. The trim removed 0 bases at V and 8 bases at J, leaving 4 bases unmatched. The CDR3 nucleotides read TGCGCCAGCAGCTTGGCACAGGGGAGAGGCTACACCTTC. The encoded protein is CASSLAQGRGYTF.

This clone was seen only a few times. The gene calls are TRBV7-2 and TRBJ2-6, with TRBD2 matching 7 bases. This CDR3 has 15 residues. Per the germline V gene, CDR1 is SGHTA and CDR2 is FQGNSA. V was clipped by 3 bases and J by 3 bases; unmatched bases: 2. The CDR3 protein is CASSFRGVGANVLTF. The DNA for the CDR3 is TGTGCCAGCAGCTTCCGGGGGGTTGGGGCCAACGTCCTGACTTTC.

This chain links TRBV28 with TRBJ1-4, with D perhaps TRBD1 (5 bases). CDR3 length: 13 amino acids. Per the germline V gene, CDR1 is MDHEN and CDR2 is SYDVKM. Trimming took 4 bases from V and 5 from J, leaving 8 bases between them. The CDR3 loop reads CASSWQGNEKLFF. DNA for the CDR3: TGTGCCAGCAGTTGGCAGGGAAATGAAAAACTGTTTTTT.

The V gene is TRBV7-9, the J gene TRBJ1-1, with D tentatively TRBD1 (5 bases). The germline V gene has CDR1 SEHNR and CDR2 FQNEAQ (reference sequence). The CDR3 totals 12 residues. V lost 8 bases and J 5 bases, leaving 12 bases between the germline ends. CDR3 in DNA: TGTGCCAGCGGTCAGGGTCTTACTGAAGCTTTCTTT. It is translated as CASGQGLTEAFF.

V is TRBV7-3 and J is TRBJ2-7; 7 bases agree with TRBD1. CDR3 length equals 15 residues. V lost 5 bases to trimming and J lost 4 bases; unmatched junction nucleotides: 11. Germline V gene sequence: CDR1 SGHTA, CDR2 FQGTGA. CDR3 protein: CASSPAGTEGYEQYF. CDR3 DNA: TGTGCCAGCAGCCCCGCCGGGACAGAAGGTTACGAGCAGTACTTC.

The J gene is TRBJ1-1, the V gene TRBV4-1; 10 bases match TRBD1. With 4 bases clipped from V and 2 bases from J, the junction kept 4 bases outside the gene matches. Germline V gives CDR1 MGHRA, CDR2 YSYEKL. The CDR3 runs 15 residues. The DNA for the CDR3 is TGCGCCAGCAGCCGAGGGACAGGGGACAACACTGAAGCTTTCTTT. It yields the protein CASSRGTGDNTEAFF.